The rows below give T cell receptor beta chains drawn from one sample of a study of Ad26.COV2.S vaccination and SARS-CoV-2 variants. The method was immunoSEQ multiplex PCR; TCRdb's version includes in-frame clones alone and lacks a portion of them. The sample lists about 400,000 clones, 89% occurring once. The specimen comprised peripheral blood, sampled in a trial of Ad26.COV2.S vaccine versus placebo. The receptors come from a person aged 18-60 years who received the Ad26.COV2.S COVID-19 vaccine or a placebo. Both conserved end residues are part of each CDR3. The D gene is left open where the match is weak. Only part of the rows carry a size: once, few, many, or a class if the clone is expanded.

>.|TRBV9|.|TRBJ2-1
TGTGCCAGCAGCGTAGGGAGTCTTGGGAACAATGAGCAGTTCTTC
CASSVGSLGNNEQFF
>.|TRBV7-2|.|TRBJ2-2
TGTGCCAGCAGCTTAACAGGGAAAACCGGGGAGCTGTTTTTT
CASSLTGKTGELFF
>TRBD2|TRBV7-9|.|TRBJ2-3
TGTGCTTTGGGCAGGCCGGGACTAGCGGGATCAGATACGCAGTATTTT
CALGRPGLAGSDTQYF
>TRBD1|TRBV5-6|once|TRBJ2-1
TGTGCCAGCAGGACTGGGACAGGCTATAATGAGCAGTTCTTC
CASRTGTGYNEQFF
>.|TRBV2|.|TRBJ1-6
TGTGCCAGCAGTGGTGTCAATTCACCCCTCCACTTT
CASSGVNSPLHF
>.|TRBV27|.|TRBJ1-2
TGTGCCAGCAGTTTTGCCAGCGGTGATGGCTACACCTTC
CASSFASGDGYTF
>TRBD1|TRBV5-1|.|TRBJ2-3
TGCGCCAGCAGCACAGGGGGTGTTATTTCAGATACGCAGTATTTT
CASSTGGVISDTQYF
>.|TRBV6-5|.|TRBJ2-2
TGTGCCAGCAGGACGGGACACGCGAACACCGGGGAGCTGTTTTTT
CASRTGHANTGELFF
>TRBD2|TRBV6-6|.|TRBJ2-1
TGTGCCAGCGCGGGGGGCTCCTACAATGAGCAGTTCTTC
CASAGGSYNEQFF
>.|TRBV9|.|TRBJ2-1
TGTGCCAGCAGCGTAGACGGTGAAGGGGATGAGCAGTTCTTC
CASSVDGEGDEQFF
>.|TRBV7-2|.|TRBJ2-2
TGTGCCAGCAGCTTGGGGGGTGTCAGGGGTGAGCTGTTTTTT
CASSLGGVRGELFF
>TRBD2|TRBV24-1|.|TRBJ2-7
TGTGCCACCAGTGATTGGGGCGGGGGTAGCTCCTACGAGCAGTACTTC
CATSDWGGGSSYEQYF
>.|TRBV7-3|.|TRBJ2-1
TGTGCCAGCAGCTTAACGTGGCTAGATGAGCAGTTCTTC
CASSLTWLDEQFF
>.|TRBV13|.|TRBJ1-1
TGTGCCAGCAGCGTAAGGGGGAAGGACACTGAAGCTTTCTTT
CASSVRGKDTEAFF
>.|TRBV6-1|.|TRBJ1-1
TGTGCCAGCAGTGAAGTAGGGTTGGGGGGTGGCACTGAAGCTTTCTTT
CASSEVGLGGGTEAFF
>TRBD1|TRBV11-3|.|TRBJ1-3
TGTGCCAGCAGCTTAGGCGACAGGGCCTCTTTCTCTGGAAACACCATATATTTT
CASSLGDRASFSGNTIYF
>.|TRBV5-1|once|TRBJ2-3
TGCGCCAGCAGCTTGGTCGCGGACCCGAGCACAGATACGCAGTATTTT
CASSLVADPSTDTQYF
>.|TRBV6-1|.|TRBJ1-5
TGTGCCAGCAGTGAAGCGGGAGGGGGTCAGCCCCAGCATTTT
CASSEAGGGQPQHF
>TRBD2|TRBV7-2|.|TRBJ2-3
TGTGCCAGGGGTAGCGGGAGGGCCGCGGATACGCAGTATTTT
CARGSGRAADTQYF
>.|TRBV6-5|few|TRBJ1-5
TGTGCCAGCAATCAAGGGGGGGGGAATCAGCCCCAGCATTTT
CASNQGGGNQPQHF
>TRBD1|TRBV3-1/TRBV3-2|.|TRBJ1-2
TGTGCCAGCAGCCAACCCCGGGGACAGGGGGCGCATGGCTACACCTTC
CASSQPRGQGAHGYTF
>TRBD2|TRBV13|.|TRBJ2-1
TGTGCCAGCAGCTTAGGCCCCTTAGCGGGAGAGGACCACAATGAGCAGTTCTTC
CASSLGPLAGEDHNEQFF
>.|TRBV18|.|TRBJ2-5
TGTGCCAGCTCACCCCCGGGACTCCAGGGGGAGACCCAGTACTTC
CASSPPGLQGETQYF
>TRBD1|TRBV6-5|.|TRBJ1-2
TGTGCCAGCAGTTCCGGACAGGGCAACTATGGCTACACCTTC
CASSSGQGNYGYTF
>.|TRBV6-6|.|TRBJ2-1
TGTGCCAGCAGTTACTCCCGGGACTACAATGAGCAGTTCTTC
CASSYSRDYNEQFF
>TRBD1|TRBV5-1|.|TRBJ2-3
TGCGCCAGCAGCCTAACAGGACAGGGGCTCACAGATACGCAGTATTTT
CASSLTGQGLTDTQYF
>.|TRBV7-9|.|TRBJ2-5
TGTGCCAGCAGCCCCAGCAGTAGCAACCAAGAGACCCAGTACTTC
CASSPSSSNQETQYF
>TRBD1|TRBV5-6|.|TRBJ1-3
TGTGCCAGCAGCTCGGACAGGGGCCACTCTGGAAACACCATATATTTT
CASSSDRGHSGNTIYF
>TRBD2|TRBV15|.|TRBJ2-7
TGTGCCACCAGCAGAGATTTAGCGGGTGCTGAAGAGCAGTACTTC
CATSRDLAGAEEQYF
>.|TRBV5-5|.|TRBJ2-5
TGTGCCAGCAGCTGGGGGAGCCTGGGGGAGACCCAGTACTTC
CASSWGSLGETQYF
>.|TRBV27|.|TRBJ2-7
TGTGCCAGCAGTTTTGTCAGGGGCTACGAGCAGTACTTC
CASSFVRGYEQYF
>.|TRBV7-2|.|TRBJ2-2
TGTGCCAGCAGCTTAGGCCTCCGTAGGGCCAGAGAATGGATCGGGGAGCTGTTTTTT
CASSLGLRRAREWIGELFF
>TRBD1|TRBV7-3|.|TRBJ1-4
TGTGCCAGCAGCCTAGGGGGCTCCAATGAAAAACTGTTTTTT
CASSLGGSNEKLFF
>TRBD2|TRBV6-2/TRBV6-3|.|TRBJ2-7
TGTGCCAGCAGTGCCCTATCGGCGGGAGGGCCGCGCGAGCAGTACTTC
CASSALSAGGPREQYF
>TRBD2|TRBV5-4|.|TRBJ2-2
TGTGCCAGCAGCTGGGGACTAGCGGGAGGGAACACCGGGGAGCTGTTTTTT
CASSWGLAGGNTGELFF
>.|TRBV29-1|many|TRBJ2-3
TGCAGCGGCAAAGAAGATACGCAGTATTTT
CSGKEDTQYF
>TRBD1|TRBV30|.|TRBJ1-1
TGTGCCTGGATCCCCGGCAGGGGGCTCACTGAAGCTTTCTTT
CAWIPGRGLTEAFF
>TRBD1|TRBV28|.|TRBJ1-2
TGTGCCAGCAGTTGGTCCAGGGGGCTAGGCTACACCTTC
CASSWSRGLGYTF
>.|TRBV3-1/TRBV3-2|.|TRBJ2-1
TGTGCCAGCAGCCAAGGAGAACCCTACAATGAGCAGTTCTTC
CASSQGEPYNEQFF
>.|TRBV11-3|.|TRBJ2-7
TGTGCCAGCAGCGGAACCCGGGTTATACAAAAAGGGGAGCAGTACTTC
CASSGTRVIQKGEQYF
>.|TRBV28|.|TRBJ2-5
TGTGCCAGCAGTTTTAGTGGGGTGGGAGAGACCCAGTACTTC
CASSFSGVGETQYF
>.|TRBV6-5|.|TRBJ1-2
TGTGCCAGCAGGGAGGGGATGGACTATGGCTACACCTTC
CASREGMDYGYTF
>TRBD1|TRBV6-2/TRBV6-3|.|TRBJ1-6
TGTGCCAGCAGCCCTGGAGGGGGACAGGACCATTCACCCCTCCACTTT
CASSPGGGQDHSPLHF
>.|TRBV2|.|TRBJ1-6
TGTGCCAGCAGTGAACGGGCGAGAAATAATTCACCCCTCCACTTT
CASSERARNNSPLHF
>TRBD1|TRBV12-5|.|TRBJ1-1
TGTGCTAGTGGGCCTGACAGGGTGGGGACTGAAGCTTTCTTT
CASGPDRVGTEAFF
>TRBD2|TRBV6-5|.|TRBJ2-1
TGTGCCAGCTCAGGGCGGGGGAACAATGAGCAGTTCTTC
CASSGRGNNEQFF
>.|TRBV19|.|TRBJ1-2
TGTGCCAGTATTCCGGGACATCGAAACTATGGCTACACCTTC
CASIPGHRNYGYTF
>TRBD1|TRBV25-1|.|TRBJ2-7
TGTGCCAGCAGTGATTTACAGGGGTCCCACGAGCAGTACTTC
CASSDLQGSHEQYF
>.|TRBV10-3|.|TRBJ1-1
TGTGCCATCAGCCGTCTGACCTCGAACACTGAAGCTTTCTTT
CAISRLTSNTEAFF
>.|TRBV29-1|once|TRBJ2-3
TGCAGCGTTGCCGGGACAAGACGTTCAAGCGGGCAGTATTTT
CSVAGTRRSSGQYF
>.|TRBV28|.|TRBJ1-5
TGTGCCAGCAGTAACAGGGTAGGACAGCCCCAGCATTTT
CASSNRVGQPQHF
>.|TRBV29-1|once|TRBJ2-2
TGCAGCGTTGAAAGTTGGGGCGGGGAGCTGTTTTTT
CSVESWGGELFF
>.|TRBV6-2/TRBV6-3|.|TRBJ2-3
TGTGCCAGCAGCCTTAGACTAGCAGATACGCAGTATTTT
CASSLRLADTQYF
>TRBD1|TRBV7-8|once|TRBJ2-5
TGTGCCAGCAGCCGTCGGACAGGGAATTTAGAGACCCAGTACTTC
CASSRRTGNLETQYF
>TRBD2|TRBV5-1|.|TRBJ2-5
TGCGCCAGCGAACCAACCCCGGGACTAGCGGAGACCCAGTACTTC
CASEPTPGLAETQYF
>.|TRBV10-3|.|TRBJ2-2
TGTGCCATCAGTGATAAGGGGAGCGGGGAGCTGTTTTTT
CAISDKGSGELFF
>TRBD1|TRBV3-1/TRBV3-2|.|TRBJ1-3
TGTGCCAGCAGTCACCTGGACAGGGGGGGAAACACCATATATTTT
CASSHLDRGGNTIYF